These 8 T cell receptor beta chains share one sample of origin, sequenced in a study of blood T cell repertoires in COVID-19. The protocol was immunoSEQ multiplex PCR, while the TCRdb copy is restricted to in-frame clones and leaves out a portion. The sample has roughly 52,000 clones, roughly 85% seen once. Sample: peripheral blood. All receptors derive from a human donor in a cohort sampled during active COVID-19.

This chain connects TRBV19 to TRBJ1-2; 7 bases fit TRBD1. The CDR3 runs to 13 residues. Germline-derived CDR1 and CDR2 are LNHDA and SQIVND (reference sequence). V shed 5 bases and J 4 bases; nucleotides not matched to a gene: 4. The CDR3 nucleotides are TGTGCCAGTAGTTCCGACAGGGTCTATGGCTACACCTTC. Translated, it gives CASSSDRVYGYTF.

This clone was observed a handful of times. The rearrangement uses TRBV28 and TRBJ1-5, with D possibly being TRBD1 (5 bases). The CDR3 totals 14 residues. Trimming removed 5 bases at V and 7 bases at J, with 15 bases between. CDR1 is MDHEN and CDR2 is SYDVKM in the germline V gene. The CDR3 spells CASSNSGTMQPQHF. The CDR3 DNA reads TGTGCCAGCAGTAACTCCGGGACTATGCAGCCCCAGCATTTT. The full variable domain, its missing parts supplied by reference TRBV28 and TRBJ1-5, is DVKVTQSSRYLVKRTGEKVFLECVQDMDHENMFWYRQDPGLGLRLIYFSYDVKMKEKGDIPEGYSVSREKKERFSLILESASTNQTSMYLCASSNSGTMQPQHFGDGTRLSIL.

The chain couples TRBV10-3 to TRBJ1-2; TRBD1 agrees at 7 bases. Per the germline V gene, CDR1 is ENHRY and CDR2 is SYGVKD. The CDR3 covers 15 residues. V shed 4 bases, J shed 2 bases, and the junction held 7 bases outside the gene matches. The CDR3 DNA reads TGTGCCATCAGTGTTCTCGGACAGGCGAACTATGGCTACACCTTC. Its translation is CAISVLGQANYGYTF.

Comments on this clone: This same CDR3 is encoded by further DNA sequences in the sample. This chain connects TRBV5-1 to TRBJ2-7; D is perhaps TRBD2 (6 bases). This CDR3 region has 15 residues. The ends were cut back, 1 base at V and 1 base at J, with 12 bases in the middle. The germline V gene encodes CDR1 SGHRS and CDR2 YFSETQ. In nucleotides, the CDR3 is TGCGCCAGCAGCTTGCCGGGACTGGGTTCCTACGAGCAGTACTTC. Translating it yields CASSLPGLGSYEQYF.

The chain's CDR3 is CASSVSSGQFF. The CDR3 DNA reads as TGTGCCAGCTCAGTCTCCTCGGGGCAGTTCTTC. This sequence joins TRBV18 and TRBJ2-1, with D uncertain. Germline CDR1 and CDR2: KGHSH and LQKENI. This CDR3 is 11 amino acids long. V was cut by 5 bases and J by 12 bases, with 11 bases left in between.

The gene calls are TRBV7-2 and TRBJ2-7; the match to TRBD2 covers 9 bases. With V trimmed by 1 base and J by 3 bases, 4 bases remained unmatched. The CDR3 loop spans 15 amino acids. Germline values: CDR1 SGHTA, CDR2 FQGNSA. The CDR3 sequence: CASSLGSGRIYEQYF. CDR3 bases: TGTGCCAGCAGCTTAGGAAGCGGGAGGATCTACGAGCAGTACTTC.

This clone was seen more than once but under ten times. This chain joins TRBV7-3 and TRBJ1-1, with D tentatively TRBD1 (5 bases). This CDR3 region has 13 residues. V was trimmed by 6 bases and J by 4 bases, leaving 12 bases between them. Germline values: CDR1 SGHTA, CDR2 FQGTGA. CDR3 in DNA: TGTGCCAGCAGACGTACAGGTGTCACTGAAGCTTTCTTT. Protein sequence: CASRRTGVTEAFF.

This chain joins TRBV7-6 and TRBJ2-2, with 9 positions matching TRBD1. The V gene's germline CDR1 is SGHVS and CDR2 FNYEAQ. This CDR3 region has 17 residues. Trimming took 4 bases from V and 6 from J; bases not matched to a gene: 12. CDR3: CASSWGPGQGSAGELFF. CDR3 bases: TGTGCCAGCAGCTGGGGGCCGGGACAGGGAAGCGCCGGGGAGCTGTTTTTT.